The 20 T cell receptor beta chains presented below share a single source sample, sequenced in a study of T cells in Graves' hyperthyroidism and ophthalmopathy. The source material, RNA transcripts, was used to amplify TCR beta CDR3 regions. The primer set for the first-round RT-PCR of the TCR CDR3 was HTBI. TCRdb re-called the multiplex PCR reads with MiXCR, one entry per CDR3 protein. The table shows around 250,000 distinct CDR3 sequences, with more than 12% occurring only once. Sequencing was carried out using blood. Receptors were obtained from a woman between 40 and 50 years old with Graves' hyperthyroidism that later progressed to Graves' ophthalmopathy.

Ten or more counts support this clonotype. CDR3 in DNA: TGTGCCAGCAGTGACCCCACTAGCGGGCGTACCTACGAGCAGTACTTC. Its translation is CASSDPTSGRTYEQYF. This chain links TRBV2 with TRBJ2-7, with 9 bases lining up with TRBD2. The trim removed 3 bases at V and 2 bases at J, leaving 8 bases unmatched. CDR3 size: 16 residues. The germline CDR1 and CDR2 sequences are SNHLY and FYNNEI.

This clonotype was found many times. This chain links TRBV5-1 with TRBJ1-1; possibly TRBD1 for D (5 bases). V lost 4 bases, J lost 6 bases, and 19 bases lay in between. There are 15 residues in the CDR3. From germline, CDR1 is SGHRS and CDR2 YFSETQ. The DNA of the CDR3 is TGCGCCAGCAGCAGAGAATGGGGGAGTCGCGCTGAAGCTTTCTTT. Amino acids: CASSREWGSRAEAFF.

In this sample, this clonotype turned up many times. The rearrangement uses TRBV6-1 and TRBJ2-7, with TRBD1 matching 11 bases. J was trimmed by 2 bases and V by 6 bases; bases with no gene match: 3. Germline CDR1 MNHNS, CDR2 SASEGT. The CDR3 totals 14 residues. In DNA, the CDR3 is TGTGCCAGCAGGGGGACAGGGGGAACCTACGAGCAGTACTTC. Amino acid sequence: CASRGTGGTYEQYF.

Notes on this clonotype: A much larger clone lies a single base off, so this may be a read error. The CDR3: CASSQEEGVYSYNSPLHF. CDR3 DNA: TGTGCCAGCAGCCAAGAAGAAGGGGTTTACTCCTATAATTCACCCCTCCACTTT. V gene TRBV3-1 combines with J gene TRBJ1-6; D may be TRBD1 (5 bases). Trimming removed 0 bases from V and 0 bases from J, with 12 bases in between. Germline assignment: CDR1 LGHDT and CDR2 YNNKEL (reference sequence). The CDR3 runs to 18 residues.

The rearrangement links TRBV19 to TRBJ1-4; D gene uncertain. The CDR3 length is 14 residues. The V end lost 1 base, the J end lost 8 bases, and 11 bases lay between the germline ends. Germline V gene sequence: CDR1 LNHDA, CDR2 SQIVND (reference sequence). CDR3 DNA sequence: TGTGCCAGTAGTATAGTGGAGGGAACCGAAAAACTGTTTTTT. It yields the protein CASSIVEGTEKLFF.

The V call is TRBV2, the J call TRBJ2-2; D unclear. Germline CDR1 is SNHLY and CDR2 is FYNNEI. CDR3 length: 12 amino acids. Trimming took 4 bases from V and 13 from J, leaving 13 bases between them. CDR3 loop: CASSGPLLGLFF. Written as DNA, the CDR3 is TGTGCCAGCAGTGGACCGCTTCTTGGGCTGTTTTTT.

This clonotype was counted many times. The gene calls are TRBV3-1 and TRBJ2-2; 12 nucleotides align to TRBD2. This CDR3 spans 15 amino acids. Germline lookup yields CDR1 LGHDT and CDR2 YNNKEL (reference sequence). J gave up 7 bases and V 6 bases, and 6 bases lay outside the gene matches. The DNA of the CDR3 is TGTGCCAGCAGTCTGACTAGCGGGAGCCTCGGGGAGCTGTTTTTT. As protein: CASSLTSGSLGELFF.

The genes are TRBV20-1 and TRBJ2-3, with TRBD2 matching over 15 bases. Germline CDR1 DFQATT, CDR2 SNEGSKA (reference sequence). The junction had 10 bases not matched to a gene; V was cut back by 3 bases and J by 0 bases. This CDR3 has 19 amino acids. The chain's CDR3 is CSASWRDGLAGGSTDTQYF. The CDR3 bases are TGCAGTGCTAGCTGGAGGGATGGACTAGCGGGAGGGAGCACAGATACGCAGTATTTT.

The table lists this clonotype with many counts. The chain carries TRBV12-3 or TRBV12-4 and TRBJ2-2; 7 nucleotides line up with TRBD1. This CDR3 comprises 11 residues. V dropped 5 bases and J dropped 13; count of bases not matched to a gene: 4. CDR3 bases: TGTGCCAGCAGTCGCCGGGACAGGCTGTTTTTT. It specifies CASSRRDRLFF.

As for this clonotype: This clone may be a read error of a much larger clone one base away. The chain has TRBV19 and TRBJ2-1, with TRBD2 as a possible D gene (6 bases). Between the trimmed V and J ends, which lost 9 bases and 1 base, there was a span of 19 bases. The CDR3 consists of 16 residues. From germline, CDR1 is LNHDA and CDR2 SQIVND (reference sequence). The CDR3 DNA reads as TGTGCCAGCGCATATCTAGCGTATCTTTCCTACAATGAGCAGTTCTTC. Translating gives CASAYLAYLSYNEQFF.

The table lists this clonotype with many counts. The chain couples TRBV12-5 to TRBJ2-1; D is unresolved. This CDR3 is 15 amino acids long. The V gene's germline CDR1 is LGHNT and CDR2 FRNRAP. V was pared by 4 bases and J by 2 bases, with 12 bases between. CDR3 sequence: CASGSDLGTYNEQFF. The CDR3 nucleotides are TGTGCTAGTGGTTCCGACCTAGGGACCTACAATGAGCAGTTCTTC.

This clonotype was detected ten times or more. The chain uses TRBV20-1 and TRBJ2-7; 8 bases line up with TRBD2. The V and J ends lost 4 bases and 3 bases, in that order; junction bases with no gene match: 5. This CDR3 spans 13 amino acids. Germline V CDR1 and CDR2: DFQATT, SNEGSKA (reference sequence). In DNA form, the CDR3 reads TGCAGTGCTACGCCGGGGGGGAACTACGAGCAGTACTTC. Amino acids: CSATPGGNYEQYF.

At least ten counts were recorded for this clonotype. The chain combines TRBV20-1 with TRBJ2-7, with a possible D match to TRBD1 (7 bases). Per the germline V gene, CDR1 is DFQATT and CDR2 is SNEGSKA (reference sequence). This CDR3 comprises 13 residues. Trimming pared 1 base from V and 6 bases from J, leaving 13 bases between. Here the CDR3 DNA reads TGCAGTGCTAGAGGAGGGCAGGGGGGCGAGCAGTACTTC. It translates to CSARGGQGGEQYF.

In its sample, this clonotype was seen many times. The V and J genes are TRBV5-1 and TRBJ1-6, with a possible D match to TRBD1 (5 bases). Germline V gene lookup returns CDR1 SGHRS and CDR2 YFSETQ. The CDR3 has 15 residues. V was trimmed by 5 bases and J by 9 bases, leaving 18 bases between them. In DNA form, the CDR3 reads TGCGCCAGCAGACGATTTAGGGGCCTGGGTTCACCCCTCCACTTT. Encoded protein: CASRRFRGLGSPLHF.

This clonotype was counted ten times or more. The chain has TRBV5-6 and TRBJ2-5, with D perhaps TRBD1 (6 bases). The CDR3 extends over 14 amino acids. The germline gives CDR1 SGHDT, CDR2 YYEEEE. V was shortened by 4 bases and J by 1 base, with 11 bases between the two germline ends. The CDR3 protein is CASSGGQTQETQYF. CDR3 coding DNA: TGTGCCAGCAGCGGCGGACAGACCCAAGAGACCCAGTACTTC.

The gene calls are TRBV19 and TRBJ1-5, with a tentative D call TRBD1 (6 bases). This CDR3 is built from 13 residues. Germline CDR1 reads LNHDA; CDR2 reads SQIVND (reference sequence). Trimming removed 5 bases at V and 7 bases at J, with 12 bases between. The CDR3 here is CASSWGARQPQHF. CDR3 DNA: TGTGCCAGTAGTTGGGGGGCTCGACAGCCCCAGCATTTT. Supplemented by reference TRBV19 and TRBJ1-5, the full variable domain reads DGGITQSPKYLFRKEGQNVTLSCEQNLNHDAMYWYRQDPGQGLRLIYYSQIVNDFQKGDIAEGYSVSREKKESFPLTVTSAQKNPTAFYLCASSWGARQPQHFGDGTRLSIL.

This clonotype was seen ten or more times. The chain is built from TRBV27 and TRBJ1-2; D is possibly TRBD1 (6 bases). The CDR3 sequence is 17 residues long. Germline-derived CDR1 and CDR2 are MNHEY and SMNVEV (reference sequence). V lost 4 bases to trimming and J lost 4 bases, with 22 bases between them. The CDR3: CASSSRGGREYFYGYTF. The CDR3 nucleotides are TGTGCCAGCAGTTCCAGGGGAGGCAGGGAGTACTTCTATGGCTACACCTTC.

The CDR3 coding sequence is TGTGCCAGCAGCCAAGAGCAATGGGGACAGATCCTTAACTATGGCTACACCTTC. Protein: CASSQEQWGQILNYGYTF. V gene TRBV4-2 combines with J gene TRBJ1-2; TRBD1 matches at 7 bases. The CDR3 consists of 18 residues. From germline, CDR1 is LGHNA and CDR2 YNFKEQ. The V and J ends lost 0 bases and 1 base, in that order; junction bases with no gene match: 11.

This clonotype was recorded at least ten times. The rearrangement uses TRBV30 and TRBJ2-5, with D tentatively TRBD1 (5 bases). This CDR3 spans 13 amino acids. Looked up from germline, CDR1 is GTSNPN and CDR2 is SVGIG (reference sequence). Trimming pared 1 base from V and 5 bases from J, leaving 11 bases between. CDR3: CAWSEQGPETQYF. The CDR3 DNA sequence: TGTGCCTGGAGTGAGCAGGGTCCGGAGACCCAGTACTTC.

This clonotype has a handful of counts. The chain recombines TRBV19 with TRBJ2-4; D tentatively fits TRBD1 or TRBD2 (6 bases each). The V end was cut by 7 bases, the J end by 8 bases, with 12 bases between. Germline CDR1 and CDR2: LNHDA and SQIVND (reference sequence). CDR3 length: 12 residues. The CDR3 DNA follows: TGTGCCAGTATCGGGGGCGGGGACATTCAGTACTTC. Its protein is CASIGGGDIQYF. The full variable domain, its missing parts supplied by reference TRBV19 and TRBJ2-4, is DGGITQSPKYLFRKEGQNVTLSCEQNLNHDAMYWYRQDPGQGLRLIYYSQIVNDFQKGDIAEGYSVSREKKESFPLTVTSAQKNPTAFYLCASIGGGDIQYFGAGTRLSVL.